A selection of T cell receptor beta chains follows, all from one sample in a study of T cells after yellow fever vaccination. TCRdb independently ran MiXCR on the 5' RACE reads; one entry per CDR3 protein. The sample holds hundreds of thousands of distinct CDR3 sequences, approximately 13% seen once. The sample here was PBMCs, taken on the day of the yellow fever booster vaccination. These receptors all stem from a man aged 25-45 years who received the YFV17D yellow fever vaccine. Both conserved end residues are part of each CDR3. D genes are given only for firm matches. Not every row has a clone size; where given, it reads once, few, many or a size class.

v_gene	d_gene	abundance	j_gene	CDR3nt	CDR3aa
TRBV3-1	NA	NA	TRBJ2-7	TGTGCCAGCAGCCAAGCACAAGGGCGGGAAGGCGAGCAGTACTTC	CASSQAQGREGEQYF
TRBV3-1	NA	NA	TRBJ2-6	TGTGCCTGCACCCTCAGGGTCTCCGGGGCCAACGTCCTGACTTTC	CACTLRVSGANVLTF
TRBV28	NA	NA	TRBJ2-5	TGTGCCAGCAGTTCTCCTACGGGCCCAAGGGAGGAGACCCAGTACTTC	CASSSPTGPREETQYF
TRBV7-9	NA	NA	TRBJ2-5	TGTGCCAGCAGCCCTCGTGGCGGGCTCCCCGAGGAAGAGACCCAGTACTTC	CASSPRGGLPEEETQYF
TRBV5-1	TRBD1	few	TRBJ1-2	TGCGCCAGCAGCCCGGGACAGACACTGTCTATGGGCTACACCTTC	CASSPGQTLSMGYTF
TRBV19	TRBD2	few	TRBJ2-5	TGTGCCAGTAGTATGGGCGGGAGTATAGAGACCCAGTACTTC	CASSMGGSIETQYF
TRBV11-2	NA	many	TRBJ2-5	TGTGCCAGCAGCCAGCCGGGTGTAGTTGGAGAGACCCAGTACTTC	CASSQPGVVGETQYF
TRBV5-5	TRBD2	few	TRBJ2-7	TGTGCCAGCAGCTCGCTAGCGGGAGGGCCGCCCTACGAGCAGTACTTC	CASSSLAGGPPYEQYF
TRBV24-1	TRBD1	NA	TRBJ2-1	TGTGCCACCAGTGACCCCGGGACAGGTGGAAACAATGAGCAGTTCTTC	CATSDPGTGGNNEQFF
TRBV30	TRBD2	NA	TRBJ2-7	TGTGCCGCCGGACTAGCGGGGTACGGGTACGAGCAGTACTTC	CAAGLAGYGYEQYF
TRBV20-1	NA	NA	TRBJ1-5	TGCAGTGCTAGGGGAGGGGTTGACAATCAGCCCCAGCATTTT	CSARGGVDNQPQHF
TRBV7-9	NA	medium-sized	TRBJ1-1	TGTGCCAGCAGCAATACCGGGACCTCTGAAGCTTTCTTT	CASSNTGTSEAFF
TRBV6-2/TRBV6-3	TRBD2	NA	TRBJ2-1	TGTGCCAGCACCGCGATAACTAGCGGGAGGACTGAGCAGTTCTTC	CASTAITSGRTEQFF
TRBV15	NA	NA	TRBJ2-5	TGTGCCACCAGCAGAGATATGGAGACCCAGTACTTC	CATSRDMETQYF